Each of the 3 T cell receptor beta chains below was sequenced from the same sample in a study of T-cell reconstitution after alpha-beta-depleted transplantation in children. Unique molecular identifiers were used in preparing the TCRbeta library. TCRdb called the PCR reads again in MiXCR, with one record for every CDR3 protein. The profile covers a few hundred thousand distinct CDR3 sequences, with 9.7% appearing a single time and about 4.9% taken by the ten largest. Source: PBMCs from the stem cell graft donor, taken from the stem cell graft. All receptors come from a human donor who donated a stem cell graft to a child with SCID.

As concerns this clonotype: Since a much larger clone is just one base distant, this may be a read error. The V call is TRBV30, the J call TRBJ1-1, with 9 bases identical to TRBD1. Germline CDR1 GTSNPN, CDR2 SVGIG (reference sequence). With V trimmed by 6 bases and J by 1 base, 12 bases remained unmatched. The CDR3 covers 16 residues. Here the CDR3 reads CACSPGNRGPNTEAFF. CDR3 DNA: TGTGCCTGTAGTCCCGGCAACAGGGGGCCGAACACTGAAGCTTTCTTT.

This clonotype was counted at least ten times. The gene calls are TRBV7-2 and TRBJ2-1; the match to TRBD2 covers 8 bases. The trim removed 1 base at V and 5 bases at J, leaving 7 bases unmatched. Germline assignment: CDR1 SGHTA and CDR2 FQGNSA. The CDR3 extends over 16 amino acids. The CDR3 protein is CASSLEAGGRDNEQFF. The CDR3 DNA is TGTGCCAGCAGCTTAGAGGCGGGGGGCAGGGACAATGAGCAGTTCTTC.

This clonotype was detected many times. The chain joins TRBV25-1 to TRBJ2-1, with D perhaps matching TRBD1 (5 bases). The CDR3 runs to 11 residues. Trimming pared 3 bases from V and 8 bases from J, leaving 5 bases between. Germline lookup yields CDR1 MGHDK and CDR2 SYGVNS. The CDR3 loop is CASSDRDEQFF. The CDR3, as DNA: TGTGCCAGCAGTGACAGGGATGAGCAGTTCTTC.